The 29 T cell receptor beta chains in this list originate from one sample, sequenced in a study of blood T cell repertoires in COVID-19. The table came from immunoSEQ multiplex PCR; TCRdb's copy has only in-frame clones and leaves some out. The repertoire has fewer than 300,000 clones, 88% of them found once; the top ten carry around 0.78%. The sequenced sample consisted of peripheral blood. Receptors originate from a woman younger than 45 with acute or convalescent COVID-19.

V is TRBV24-1 and J is TRBJ2-2; D not certain. There are 15 residues in the CDR3. Germline lookup yields CDR1 KGHDR and CDR2 SFDVKD. V lost 3 bases and J lost 3, with 10 bases in between. DNA of the CDR3: TGTGCCACCAGTGATGGTCCCGAGTACACCGGGGAGCTGTTTTTT. This codes for CATSDGPEYTGELFF.

The V gene is TRBV7-2, the J gene TRBJ1-1; D might be TRBD1 (6 bases). The germline V gene encodes CDR1 SGHTA and CDR2 FQGNSA. V lost 1 base to trimming and J lost 8 bases, with 14 bases between them. The CDR3 consists of 14 residues. The DNA for the CDR3 is TGTGCCAGCAGCTTAGTCGGCGGCCAGGGGGAAGCTTTCTTT. Residues: CASSLVGGQGEAFF.

This sequence joins TRBV6-5 and TRBJ2-5; 8 bases match TRBD2. The CDR3 loop spans 14 amino acids. Germline assignment: CDR1 MNHEY and CDR2 SVGAGI. Unmatched junction bases numbered 4, after V lost 3 bases and J lost 4 bases. CDR3 sequence reads: CASSYATSGETQYF. In DNA form, the CDR3 reads TGTGCCAGCAGTTATGCCACTAGCGGAGAGACCCAGTACTTC.

The chain has TRBV9 and TRBJ2-7; 8 bases line up with TRBD1. The CDR3 covers 16 residues. Unmatched junction bases numbered 8, after V lost 0 bases and J lost 3 bases. Germline V CDR1 and CDR2: SGDLS, YYNGEE. CDR3 loop: CASSVGGRGRLYEQYF. The DNA of the CDR3 is TGTGCCAGCAGCGTAGGGGGCAGGGGGCGTCTCTACGAGCAGTACTTC.

The genes are TRBV15 and TRBJ2-5; tentative D call: TRBD1 (5 bases). Per the germline V gene, CDR1 is LNHNV and CDR2 is YYDKDF (reference sequence). The CDR3 sequence is 15 residues long. The V and J ends lost 3 bases and 2 bases respectively, with 13 bases between them. CDR3 loop: CATSSSTAGQETQYF. CDR3 coding DNA: TGTGCCACCAGCAGCTCGACAGCCGGGCAAGAGACCCAGTACTTC.

This chain joins TRBV9 and TRBJ2-3, with 9 bases aligning to TRBD2. There are 15 residues in the CDR3. CDR1 and CDR2 (germline): SGDLS, YYNGEE. J lost 6 bases, V lost 3 bases, and 8 bases had no gene match. The CDR3 spells CASSATSGLMDTQYF. In nucleotides, the CDR3 is TGTGCCAGCAGCGCGACTAGCGGACTGATGGATACGCAGTATTTT.

The chain links TRBV3-1 (or the pseudogene TRBV3-2) to TRBJ2-5, with D tentatively TRBD1 (6 bases). There are 15 residues in the CDR3. Germline CDR1 is LGHDT and CDR2 is YNNKEL (reference sequence). The ends were cut back, 0 bases at V and 4 bases at J, with 12 bases in the middle. The CDR3 spells CASSQEQGLGETQYF. DNA for the CDR3: TGTGCCAGCAGCCAAGAACAGGGTTTGGGAGAGACCCAGTACTTC.

The rearrangement links TRBV6-2 or TRBV6-3 to TRBJ2-5; maybe TRBD2 (6 bases). V lost 0 bases and J lost 7, with 15 bases in between. Germline CDR1 MNHEY, CDR2 SVGEGT. The CDR3 extends over 15 amino acids. The CDR3 spells CASSYSEGRVGTQYF. CDR3 nucleotides: TGTGCCAGCAGTTACTCGGAGGGAAGGGTTGGGACCCAGTACTTC.

This chain joins TRBV27 and TRBJ1-2; 9 bases are shared with TRBD1. Germline CDR1 MNHEY, CDR2 SMNVEV (reference sequence). V lost 5 bases, J lost 8 bases, and 9 bases stayed unmatched. This CDR3 region has 14 residues. The CDR3 bases are TGTGCCAGCAGTCCCACGGGACAGGGTGTAGGCTACACCTTC. As protein: CASSPTGQGVGYTF.

The rearrangement links TRBV12-3 or TRBV12-4 to TRBJ1-2, with D maybe TRBD1 (5 bases). V lost 5 bases and J 5 bases, leaving 12 bases between the germline ends. This CDR3 comprises 13 residues. The CDR3 coding sequence is TGTGCCAGCAGTCTGGACAAGACTTATGGCTACACCTTC. This encodes CASSLDKTYGYTF.

The rearrangement links TRBV10-3 to TRBJ2-5; 12 nucleotides align to TRBD2. The CDR3 spans 16 residues. Germline lookup yields CDR1 ENHRY and CDR2 SYGVKD. V dropped 2 bases and J dropped 6; count of bases not matched to a gene: 7. The CDR3 spells CAISEASGRARQTQYF. For the CDR3, the DNA is TGTGCCATCAGTGAGGCTAGCGGGAGGGCCCGGCAGACCCAGTACTTC.

The J gene is TRBJ2-2, the V gene TRBV28; 9 nucleotides agree with TRBD2. Unmatched junction bases numbered 15, after V lost 10 bases and J lost 6 bases. Germline V gives CDR1 MDHEN, CDR2 SYDVKM. This CDR3 spans 16 amino acids. CDR3 amino acids: CATLPFSSGIPGELFF. DNA for the CDR3: TGTGCCACCCTACCATTTTCTAGCGGGATCCCCGGGGAGCTGTTTTTT.

CDR3 region: CASSPQGQYEQYF. DNA for the CDR3: TGTGCCAGCTCACCGCAGGGACAGTACGAGCAGTACTTC. The chain carries TRBV18 and TRBJ2-7, with 7 bases aligning to TRBD1. Unmatched junction bases numbered 3, after V lost 3 bases and J lost 4 bases. Germline lookup yields CDR1 KGHSH and CDR2 LQKENI. The CDR3 has 13 residues.

V is TRBV6-5 and J is TRBJ2-3, with 8 bases matching TRBD2. V shed 11 bases, J shed 7 bases, and the junction held 17 bases outside the gene matches. This CDR3 region has 15 residues. CDR1 and CDR2 from the germline V gene are MNHEY and SVGAGI. This chain's CDR3 is CAASAGVVNGHTQYF. The CDR3 coding sequence is TGTGCCGCGTCAGCGGGAGTCGTTAACGGCCATACGCAGTATTTT.

This clone was detected only once. The gene calls are TRBV29-1 and TRBJ2-7; the match to TRBD2 covers 8 bases. The CDR3 has 11 residues. Germline-derived CDR1 and CDR2 are SQVTM and ANQGSEA. After removal of 7 bases from V and 2 bases from J, the junction contained 1 base not matched to a gene. The CDR3 is CSGREAYEQYF. DNA for the CDR3: TGCAGCGGGCGGGAGGCCTACGAGCAGTACTTC.

This rearrangement joins TRBV11-3 to TRBJ2-2; the match to TRBD1 covers 8 bases. The germline CDR1 and CDR2 sequences are SGHNT and YENEEA. V lost 4 bases and J lost 6; bases outside the gene matches: 7. The CDR3 is 15 residues long. The CDR3 DNA sequence: TGTGCCAGCAGCTCCCCGGACAGGGCTTCCGGGGAGCTGTTTTTT. This gives the protein CASSSPDRASGELFF.

The chain is built from TRBV9 and TRBJ2-5, with D uncertain. Trimming cost V 0 bases and J 2 bases, with 11 bases left between them. The CDR3 is made up of 15 amino acids. Per germline, CDR1 SGDLS and CDR2 YYNGEE. CDR3: CASSVASGDQETQYF. The CDR3 bases are TGTGCCAGCAGCGTAGCGTCAGGCGATCAAGAGACCCAGTACTTC.

The chain joins TRBV7-9 to TRBJ1-1; D is unresolved. V lost 6 bases to trimming and J lost 1 base, with 12 bases between them. Germline V gene lookup returns CDR1 SEHNR and CDR2 FQNEAQ (reference sequence). The CDR3 sequence is 14 residues long. The CDR3 region has the DNA TGTGCCAGCAGGATAGTAGCTGGGAACACTGAAGCTTTCTTT. This translates into CASRIVAGNTEAFF.

This chain uses TRBV12-3 or TRBV12-4 with TRBJ2-1; TRBD1 is a possible D gene (5 bases). This CDR3 has 12 amino acids. Trimming stripped 1 base from V and 8 bases from J, with 6 bases between. The CDR3 here is CASSLGGYEQFF. CDR3 in DNA: TGTGCCAGCAGTTTAGGGGGCTATGAGCAGTTCTTC.

The chain is built from TRBV13 and TRBJ2-5; a weak D match, TRBD1 (5 bases). Deletions cut 3 bases from V and 5 bases from J, with 13 bases between. CDR3 length: 14 amino acids. The germline CDR1 and CDR2 sequences are PRHDT and FYEKMQ (reference sequence). The CDR3 loop is CASSFNRLGETQYF. CDR3 coding DNA: TGTGCCAGCAGCTTTAACAGGCTCGGGGAGACCCAGTACTTC.

The J gene is TRBJ2-1, the V gene TRBV3-1 (or the pseudogene TRBV3-2); 14 bases agree with TRBD2. The CDR3 is made up of 19 amino acids. Germline V gene lookup returns CDR1 LGHDT and CDR2 YNNKEL (reference sequence). V dropped 4 bases and J dropped 5; count of bases not matched to a gene: 13. CDR3 protein: CASSRLGTSGSVLNNEQFF. The CDR3 coding sequence is TGTGCCAGCAGCCGCCTCGGGACTAGCGGGAGTGTTCTGAACAATGAGCAGTTCTTC.

This chain connects TRBV2 to TRBJ2-1; D is uncertain. Per germline, CDR1 SNHLY and CDR2 FYNNEI. V was clipped by 7 bases and J by 8 bases, with 15 bases between them. The CDR3 is 13 amino acids. CDR3 DNA sequence: TGTGCCAGCAACGCTCGGGTCCGGGATGAGCAGTTCTTC. This gives the protein CASNARVRDEQFF.

The chain couples TRBV7-2 to TRBJ2-6; D call uncertain. Germline lookup yields CDR1 SGHTA and CDR2 FQGNSA. Trimming removed 1 base from V and 0 bases from J, with 10 bases in between. The CDR3 has 17 amino acids. For the CDR3, the DNA is TGTGCCAGCAGCTTAGGGCAGGTAAGCTCTGGGGCCAACGTCCTGACTTTC. It yields the protein CASSLGQVSSGANVLTF.

This chain connects TRBV30 to TRBJ2-7; D remains ambiguous. The CDR3 is made up of 15 amino acids. CDR1 and CDR2 (germline): GTSNPN, SVGIG (reference sequence). The germline V and J ends were trimmed by 0 bases and 2 bases, with 14 bases remaining between them. The CDR3 is CAWSVFAARTYEQYF. CDR3 in DNA: TGTGCCTGGAGTGTTTTTGCGGCGCGGACCTACGAGCAGTACTTC.

The sample holds one count of this clone. The chain couples TRBV5-8 to TRBJ2-1; 11 bases match TRBD2. The CDR3 runs 17 residues. V shed 2 bases, J shed 8 bases, and the junction held 12 bases outside the gene matches. Germline-derived CDR1 and CDR2 are SGHTS and YDEGEE. The CDR3 DNA is TGTGCCAGCAGCTTTAATGTCGGGACTAGCGGCCTCCATGAGCAGTTCTTC. Translation gives CASSFNVGTSGLHEQFF. Drawing the rest from reference TRBV5-8 and TRBJ2-1, the complete variable domain is EAGVTQSPTHLIKTRGQQATLRCSPISGHTSVYWYQQALGLGLQFLLWYDEGEERNRGNFPPRFSGRQFPNYSSELNVNALELEDSALYLCASSFNVGTSGLHEQFFGPGTRLTVL.

The rearrangement joins TRBV9 to TRBJ2-1; D may be TRBD2 (5 bases). The CDR3 runs to 14 residues. The ends were cut back, 0 bases at V and 6 bases at J, with 10 bases in the middle. The germline V gene encodes CDR1 SGDLS and CDR2 YYNGEE. The DNA for the CDR3 is TGTGCCAGCAGCGTAGCGACTAACTCCAATGAGCAGTTCTTC. It codes for CASSVATNSNEQFF.

V and J are TRBV28 and TRBJ2-2; 7 bases fit TRBD1. Trimming at V came to 4 bases and at J to 7 bases, leaving 9 bases not matched to a gene. The CDR3 consists of 15 residues. CDR1 and CDR2 from the germline V gene are MDHEN and SYDVKM. The CDR3 sequence: CASSSVTGAGGELFF. The DNA for the CDR3 is TGTGCCAGCAGTTCGGTTACAGGGGCGGGCGGGGAGCTGTTTTTT.

J is TRBJ2-1 and V is TRBV5-1, with 7 bases lining up with TRBD2. There are 15 residues in the CDR3. V lost 4 bases, J lost 3 bases, and 7 bases stayed unmatched. CDR1 and CDR2 (germline): SGHRS, YFSETQ. CDR3 protein: CASSDSSGGYNEQFF. The CDR3 nucleotides are TGCGCCAGCAGCGACTCTAGCGGCGGCTACAATGAGCAGTTCTTC.

The chain joins TRBV21-1 to TRBJ1-2. TRBV21-1 is designated a pseudogene. The CDR3 totals 15 residues. Here the CDR3 DNA reads TGTGCCAGCAGCAGCGTCTTGGGAGCCTGGTATGGCTACACCTTC. Its protein product is CASSSVLGAWYGYTF.